Each of the 9 T cell receptor beta chains below was sequenced from the same sample in a study of T cells in Graves' hyperthyroidism and ophthalmopathy. From RNA transcripts, TCR beta CDR3 regions were amplified. Using the HTBI primer set, a first-round RT-PCR was run on the TCR CDR3. TCRdb re-called the multiplex PCR reads through MiXCR, storing one row per CDR3 protein. The table lists 650,000 to 750,000 distinct CDR3 sequences, around 15% of them singletons, with roughly 10% in the top ten. The sequencing input was blood. The receptor set was obtained from a woman aged 18-29 years with Graves' hyperthyroidism.

The rearrangement uses TRBV28 and TRBJ2-1, with D maybe TRBD2 (5 bases). Trimming shortened V by 3 bases and J by 0 bases, and 21 bases separated the two germline ends. Germline V gene sequence: CDR1 MDHEN, CDR2 SYDVKM. The CDR3 contains 19 residues. The CDR3 loop reads CASSFRLGSGHSSYNEQFF. The CDR3 nucleotides are TGTGCCAGCAGTTTTAGGTTGGGGAGCGGCCATAGCTCCTACAATGAGCAGTTCTTC. Filled out from reference TRBV28 and TRBJ2-1, the complete variable domain reads DVKVTQSSRYLVKRTGEKVFLECVQDMDHENMFWYRQDPGLGLRLIYFSYDVKMKEKGDIPEGYSVSREKKERFSLILESASTNQTSMYLCASSFRLGSGHSSYNEQFFGPGTRLTVL.

This clonotype was observed at least ten times. The chain joins TRBV6-1 to TRBJ2-7; no reliable D call. Germline assignment: CDR1 MNHNS and CDR2 SASEGT. This CDR3 contains 15 residues. V was clipped by 7 bases and J by 3 bases, with 19 bases between them. The CDR3 reads CASIFVRSPNYEQYF. Here the CDR3 DNA reads TGTGCCAGCATTTTCGTGAGGTCCCCCAACTACGAGCAGTACTTC.

The CDR3 DNA reads as TGTGCCAGCGAAGCTGGAAACACCATATATTTT. It encodes CASEAGNTIYF. This chain connects TRBV6-1 to TRBJ1-3; unclear D gene. CDR1 is MNHNS and CDR2 is SASEGT in the germline V gene. CDR3 length: 11 amino acids. Trimming cost V 8 bases and J 2 bases, with 4 bases left between them.

The V and J genes are TRBV6-1 and TRBJ2-2; 9 bases agree with TRBD2. The junction had 5 bases not matched to a gene; V was cut back by 5 bases and J by 7 bases. There are 14 residues in the CDR3. CDR1 MNHNS and CDR2 SASEGT come from the germline V gene. The CDR3 region is CASSFSGSGGELFF. DNA for the CDR3: TGTGCCAGCAGTTTTAGCGGGAGTGGCGGGGAGCTGTTTTTT.

This clonotype has just a few counts. V is TRBV30 and J is TRBJ2-3, with 7 bases that match TRBD2. J lost 4 bases, V lost 0 bases, and 7 bases had no gene match. Germline V gene sequence: CDR1 GTSNPN, CDR2 SVGIG (reference sequence). The CDR3 is 15 residues long. The CDR3 sequence: CAWSVLGGEADTQYF. As DNA, the CDR3 is TGTGCCTGGAGTGTACTTGGGGGGGAGGCAGATACGCAGTATTTT.

This clonotype has at least ten counts. The genes are TRBV2 and TRBJ2-6, with 7 bases that match TRBD1. V was pared by 2 bases and J by 2 bases, with 3 bases of the junction left unmatched. The CDR3 is made up of 16 amino acids. Germline loops: CDR1 SNHLY, CDR2 FYNNEI. CDR3 DNA sequence: TGTGCCAGCAGTGAACTGAGGGGGCCTGGGGCCAACGTCCTGACTTTC. Amino acids: CASSELRGPGANVLTF. The entire variable domain, with the rest obtained from reference TRBV2 and TRBJ2-6, is as follows: EPEVTQTPSHQVTQMGQEVILRCVPISNHLYFYWYRQILGQKVEFLVSFYNNEISEKSEIFDDQFSVERPDGSNFTLKIRSTKLEDSAMYFCASSELRGPGANVLTFGAGSRLTVL.

The rearrangement uses TRBV2 and TRBJ2-1; a possible D gene is TRBD2 (7 bases). The germline CDR1 and CDR2 sequences are SNHLY and FYNNEI. The V end was cut by 7 bases, the J end by 10 bases, with 17 bases between. This CDR3 has 13 residues. The CDR3, as DNA: TGTGCCAGCAATTTGGGGGGGCCCAGGGAGCAGTTCTTC. The encoded protein is CASNLGGPREQFF.

The sample holds many counts of this clonotype. The gene calls are TRBV29-1 and TRBJ2-7; TRBD2 matches 10 bases. The CDR3 has 15 residues. Germline lookup yields CDR1 SQVTM and CDR2 ANQGSEA. V shed 2 bases, J shed 2 bases, and the junction held 6 bases outside the gene matches. The CDR3 sequence: CSVELRTSGAYEQYF. Written as DNA, the CDR3 is TGCAGCGTTGAACTCCGGACTAGCGGTGCCTACGAGCAGTACTTC.

This clonotype came up a few times. This rearrangement joins TRBV6-1 to TRBJ1-2, with D uncertain. The CDR3 spans 12 residues. Germline V gives CDR1 MNHNS, CDR2 SASEGT. Trimming stripped 7 bases from V and 5 bases from J, with 11 bases between. The chain's CDR3 is CASTKDGYGYTF. For the CDR3, the DNA is TGTGCCAGCACCAAAGACGGTTATGGCTACACCTTC.